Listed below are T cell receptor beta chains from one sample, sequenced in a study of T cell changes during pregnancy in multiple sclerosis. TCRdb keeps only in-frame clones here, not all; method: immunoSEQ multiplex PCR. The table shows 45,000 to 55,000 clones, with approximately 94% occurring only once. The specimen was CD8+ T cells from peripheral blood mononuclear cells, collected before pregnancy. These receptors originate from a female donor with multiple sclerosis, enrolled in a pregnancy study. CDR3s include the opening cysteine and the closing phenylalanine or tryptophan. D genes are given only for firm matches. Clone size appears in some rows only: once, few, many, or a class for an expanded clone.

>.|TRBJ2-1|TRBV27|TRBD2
TGTGCCAGCAGTCCACCGGGACTAGCGGGAGCCCTTGGGTCCTACAATGAGCAGTTCTTC
CASSPPGLAGALGSYNEQFF
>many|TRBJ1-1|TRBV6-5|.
TGTGCCAGCAGTACCCGGAGCGGGAACACTGAAGCTTTCTTT
CASSTRSGNTEAFF
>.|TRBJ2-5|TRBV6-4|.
TGTGCCAGCAGCCCCAACGAGCAAGAGACCCAGTACTTC
CASSPNEQETQYF
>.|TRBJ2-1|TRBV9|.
TGTGCCAGCAGCGACCGGGACACAGACAATGAGCAGTTCTTC
CASSDRDTDNEQFF
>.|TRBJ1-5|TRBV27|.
TGTGCCAGCAGATCTCGTTGGGGGGGCAATCAGCCCCAGCATTTT
CASRSRWGGNQPQHF
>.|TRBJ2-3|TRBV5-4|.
TGTGCCAGCAGCTTACGACAGCTCACAGATACGCAGTATTTT
CASSLRQLTDTQYF
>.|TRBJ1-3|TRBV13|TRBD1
TGTGCCAGCAGCTTCCGGACAGGGGAGTCTGGAAACACCATATATTTT
CASSFRTGESGNTIYF
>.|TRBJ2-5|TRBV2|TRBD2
TGTGCCAGCAGTGAACCTAGCGGGAGGGGGGAGACCCAGTACTTC
CASSEPSGRGETQYF
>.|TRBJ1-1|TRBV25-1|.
TGTGCCAGCAGTGATCCCGGACTGGTTGAAGCTTTCTTT
CASSDPGLVEAFF
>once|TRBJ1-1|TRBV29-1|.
TGCAGCGTTGTCGAGGGAGGGACTGAAGCTTTCTTT
CSVVEGGTEAFF
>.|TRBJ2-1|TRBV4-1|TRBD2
TGCGCCAGCAGCCGCCTTATGAGCGGGAGGACCAATGAGCAGTTCTTC
CASSRLMSGRTNEQFF
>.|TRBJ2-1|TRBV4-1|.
TGCGCCAGCAGCCAAGCCGACTTCTCCGAGCAGTTCTTC
CASSQADFSEQFF
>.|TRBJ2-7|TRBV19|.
TGTGCCAGTAGTATAGACGCAGGGGGAGGCCTCTACGAGCAGTACTTC
CASSIDAGGGLYEQYF
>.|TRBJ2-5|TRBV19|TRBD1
TGTGCCAGTAGATTCTCGGCTAGCAGGGGGCAAGAGACCCAGTACTTC
CASRFSASRGQETQYF
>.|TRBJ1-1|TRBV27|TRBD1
TGTGCCAGCAGACTGGGACAGATGGGCCTGAACACTGAAGCTTTCTTT
CASRLGQMGLNTEAFF
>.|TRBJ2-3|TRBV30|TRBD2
TGTGCCTGGAGTGGCCTATCTGGGGGAGGGAGGAATTTCGCTAGCACAGATACGCAGTATTTT
CAWSGLSGGGRNFASTDTQYF
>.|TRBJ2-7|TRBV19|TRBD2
TGTGCCAGTAGTACGACTAGCGGCGATTACGAGCAGTACTTC
CASSTTSGDYEQYF
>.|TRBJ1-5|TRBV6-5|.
TGTGCCAGCAGCGCTTTGGGGGGGGGCAATCAGCCCCAGCATTTT
CASSALGGGNQPQHF
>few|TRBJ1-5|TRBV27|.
TGTGCCAGCAGTTTAAGGGGATACAATCAGCCCCAGCATTTT
CASSLRGYNQPQHF
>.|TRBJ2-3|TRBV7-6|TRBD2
TGTGCCAGCAGCCTGGGACTAGCGGGAGGGGAGGATACGCAGTATTTT
CASSLGLAGGEDTQYF
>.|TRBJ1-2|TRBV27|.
TGTGCCAGCAGTGTACAGGCAAGCTATGGCTACACCTTC
CASSVQASYGYTF
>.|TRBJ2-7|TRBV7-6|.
TGTGCCAGCAGCTCCGACTCTAGTCCCTTAGAGCAGTACTTC
CASSSDSSPLEQYF
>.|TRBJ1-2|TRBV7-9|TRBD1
TGTGCCAGCAGCCCTCCTGCCGGGACAGGGGCCGCAAACTATGGCTACACCTTC
CASSPPAGTGAANYGYTF
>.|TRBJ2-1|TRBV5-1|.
TGCGCCAGCAGCTTGTGGCGGTCGGACAATGAGCAGTTCTTC
CASSLWRSDNEQFF
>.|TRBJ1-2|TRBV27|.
TGTGCCAGCAGTTTACGGGGGGCCTATGGCTACACCTTC
CASSLRGAYGYTF
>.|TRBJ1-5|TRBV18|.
TGTGCCAGCTCACCAGGGCAGTTAACCTTATATAGCAATCAGCCCCAGCATTTT
CASSPGQLTLYSNQPQHF
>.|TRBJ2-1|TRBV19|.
TGTGCCAGTAGTATGGGCAGAGCTCACAATGAGCAGTTCTTC
CASSMGRAHNEQFF
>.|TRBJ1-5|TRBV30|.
TGTGCCTGGAGTCACGCTTCGACAGTGATAAATCAGCCCCAGCATTTT
CAWSHASTVINQPQHF
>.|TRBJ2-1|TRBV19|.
TGTGCCAGTAGTTGGGGGGAGACAGAGCAGTTCTTC
CASSWGETEQFF
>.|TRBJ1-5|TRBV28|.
TGTGCCAGCAGTCCCCGACAGGCGAACCAGCCCCAGCATTTT
CASSPRQANQPQHF
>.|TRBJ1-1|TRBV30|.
TGTGCCTGGAGTGAAAAGGGGCGCGACACTGAAGCTTTCTTT
CAWSEKGRDTEAFF
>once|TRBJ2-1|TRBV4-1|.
TGCGCCAGCAGCCAAGAGCAGGGAAGCTCCTACAATGAGCAGTTCTTC
CASSQEQGSSYNEQFF
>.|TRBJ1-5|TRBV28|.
TGTGCCAGCAGTTTATGGTCCGGTCAGCCCCAGCATTTT
CASSLWSGQPQHF
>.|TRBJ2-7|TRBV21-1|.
TGTGCCAGCAGCTTGCGACAGGAGTACGAGCAGTACTTC
CASSLRQEYEQYF
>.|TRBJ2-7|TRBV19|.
TGTGCCAGTAGTCCCTGGCCCCTGGAGGACGAGCAGTACTTC
CASSPWPLEDEQYF
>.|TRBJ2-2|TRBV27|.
TGTGCCAGCAGTTTGACAGGTGTTACCGGGGAGCTGTTTTTT
CASSLTGVTGELFF
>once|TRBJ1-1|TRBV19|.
TGTGCCAGTAGTCCCCGCGGGGGGACTGAAGCTTTCTTT
CASSPRGGTEAFF
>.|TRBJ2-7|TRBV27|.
TGTGCATACATGGGGGGAGTCCACGAGCAGTACTTC
CAYMGGVHEQYF
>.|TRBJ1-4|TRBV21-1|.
TGTGCCAGCAGCAATACGACAGGGGACAATGAAAAACTGTTTTTT
CASSNTTGDNEKLFF
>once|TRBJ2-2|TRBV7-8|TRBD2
TGTGCCAGCAGCTTTTGGGGACTAGCGGGAGGGAACACCGGGGAGCTGTTTTTT
CASSFWGLAGGNTGELFF
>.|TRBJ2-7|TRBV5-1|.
TGCGCCAGCAGCTTGGATGAGGGCTCCTACGAGCAGTACTTC
CASSLDEGSYEQYF
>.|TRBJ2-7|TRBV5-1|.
TGCGCCAGTCGCGGGGGGACAGAAAGGTACTACGAGCAGTACTTC
CASRGGTERYYEQYF
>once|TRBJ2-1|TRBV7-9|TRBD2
TGTGCCAGCAGCTATCAGACTAGCGGGACTAACTTAAACAATGAGCAGTTCTTC
CASSYQTSGTNLNNEQFF
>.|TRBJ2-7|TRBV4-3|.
TGCGCCAGCAGCCAAGATTCGAGCGTATACGAGCAGTACTTC
CASSQDSSVYEQYF
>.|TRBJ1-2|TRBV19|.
TGTGCCAGTAGAAACGAGGCTGTCTATGGCTACACCTTC
CASRNEAVYGYTF
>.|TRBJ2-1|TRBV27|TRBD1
TGTGCCAGCGCCATAGGGGGCCAGGGGATGTATGAGCAGTTCTTC
CASAIGGQGMYEQFF
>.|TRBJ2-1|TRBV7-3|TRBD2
TGTGCCAGCAGCACCGAAGCTAGCGGACTCTACAATGAGCAGTTCTTC
CASSTEASGLYNEQFF
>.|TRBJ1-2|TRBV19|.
TGTGCCAGTAGTATAGATCGGGTAGGGGCGGACTATGGCTACACCTTC
CASSIDRVGADYGYTF
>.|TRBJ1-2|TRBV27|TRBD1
TGTGCCAGCAGCCCATACCAGGGGGCAACGACCTATGGCTACACCTTC
CASSPYQGATTYGYTF
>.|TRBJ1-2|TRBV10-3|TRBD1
TGTGCCATCAGCGATACAGGGGATGGCTACACCTTC
CAISDTGDGYTF
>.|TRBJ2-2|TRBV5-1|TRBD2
TGCGCCAGCAGCTTGGCCTTGACGGGGGGGACCGGGGAGCTGTTTTTT
CASSLALTGGTGELFF
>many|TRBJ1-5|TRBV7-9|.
TGTGCCAGCAGGGGACCGGGAGCCAATCAGCCCCAGCATTTT
CASRGPGANQPQHF
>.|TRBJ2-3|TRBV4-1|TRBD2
TGCGCCAGCAGCCACCACTCCGATGTCTATCGGGAGGGCGTTGATACGCAGTATTTT
CASSHHSDVYREGVDTQYF